Listed below are T cell receptor beta chains from one sample, sequenced in a study of T cells in Graves' hyperthyroidism and ophthalmopathy. TCRdb re-called the multiplex PCR reads with MiXCR, one entry per CDR3 protein. The sample lists hundreds of thousands of distinct CDR3 sequences, about 22% seen once, with 45% to 55% in the top ten. The material sequenced was blood. The receptors here all came from a woman between 65 and 79 years old with Graves' ophthalmopathy. The CDR3 runs from the conserved cysteine through the conserved F or W. D genes are given only for firm matches. The size field is filled for only some rows; it gives once, few, many or a size class.

CDR3 | DNA | size | J | V | D
CASSVGQQYGDTIYF | TGTGCCAGCAGCGTAGGACAGCAATACGGGGACACCATATATTTT | NA | TRBJ1-3 | TRBV9 | NA
CATSRAMEPMETQYF | TGTGCCACCAGCAGAGCCATGGAACCAATGGAGACCCAGTACTTC | NA | TRBJ2-5 | TRBV15 | NA
CASSEYQASSETQYF | TGTGCCAGCAGTGAATATCAGGCTAGCAGTGAGACCCAGTACTTC | NA | TRBJ2-5 | TRBV25-1 | NA
CASSESGGRTDEQFF | TGCGCCAGCAGTGAGTCGGGCGGGAGGACGGATGAGCAGTTCTTC | many | TRBJ2-1 | TRBV10-1 | TRBD2
CASSSPGGKSQETQYF | TGTGCCAGCAGTTCCCCCGGGGGTAAGAGCCAAGAGACCCAGTACTTC | NA | TRBJ2-5 | TRBV27 | NA
CASSPRGVTQHF | TGTGCCAGCAGCCCGAGGGGGGTGACCCAGCATTTT | NA | TRBJ1-5 | TRBV12-3/TRBV12-4 | NA
CASSSYSGRFSNEQVF | TGTGCCAGCAGCTCGTATAGCGGGAGGTTCTCGAATGAGCAGGTCTTC | NA | TRBJ2-1 | TRBV7-9 | TRBD2
CSAGVLSNQPQHF | TGCAGTGCAGGGGTCCTTAGCAATCAGCCCCAGCATTTT | NA | TRBJ1-5 | TRBV20-1 | NA
CATTISGLNTGELFF | TGCGCCACCACCATCAGCGGACTGAACACCGGGGAGCTGTTTTTT | NA | TRBJ2-2 | TRBV10-2 | NA
CASSRPGDYGYTF | TGTGCCAGCAGTCGACCGGGGGACTATGGCTACACCTTC | few | TRBJ1-2 | TRBV7-2 | NA
CASSERDRELTYEQYF | TGTGCCAGCAGTGAAAGGGACAGGGAACTCACCTACGAGCAGTACTTC | NA | TRBJ2-7 | TRBV2 | TRBD1
CASRLGQVGYTF | TGTGCCAGCCGCCTGGGACAGGTTGGCTACACCTTC | NA | TRBJ1-2 | TRBV28 | TRBD1
CASSPRLAGTLYEQYF | TGCGCCAGCAGCCCCCGCCTAGCGGGAACTCTCTACGAGCAGTACTTC | NA | TRBJ2-7 | TRBV4-1 | TRBD2
CASSPRTGRDSPLHF | TGTGCCAGCAGCCCTAGGACAGGGAGAGATTCACCCCTCCACTTT | NA | TRBJ1-6 | TRBV28 | TRBD1
CASSTGVPGYTF | TGTGCCAGCAGCACAGGGGTCCCTGGCTACACCTTC | many | TRBJ1-2 | TRBV6-2/TRBV6-3 | TRBD1
CSASKLAGNPGTDTQYF | TGCAGTGCTAGTAAACTAGCGGGAAATCCGGGCACAGATACGCAGTATTTT | NA | TRBJ2-3 | TRBV20-1 | TRBD2
CASSPRRRQDNEQFF | TGTGCCAGCAGCCCCCGGCGGAGGCAAGACAATGAGCAGTTCTTC | many | TRBJ2-1 | TRBV9 | NA
CASSEGSPYNEQFF | TGTGCCAGCAGCGAGGGATCCCCCTACAATGAGCAGTTCTTC | NA | TRBJ2-1 | TRBV7-9 | NA
CASSAAGEGTGELFF | TGTGCCAGCAGTGCGGCGGGAGAGGGTACCGGGGAGCTGTTTTTT | NA | TRBJ2-2 | TRBV2 | TRBD2
CASRDREETEAFF | TGTGCCAGCAGGGACAGGGAAGAGACTGAAGCTTTCTTT | NA | TRBJ1-1 | TRBV12-3/TRBV12-4 | TRBD1
CASSLKTSGTYEQYF | TGTGCCAGCAGTTTAAAAACTAGCGGGACCTACGAGCAGTACTTC | NA | TRBJ2-7 | TRBV27 | TRBD2
CASRGAEQPQHF | TGTGCCAGCCGGGGGGCTGAGCAGCCCCAGCATTTT | once | TRBJ1-5 | TRBV2 | NA
CASSPTVGNNEQFF | TGTGCCAGCTCACCAACGGTAGGGAACAATGAGCAGTTCTTC | few | TRBJ2-1 | TRBV18 | NA
CASSPVPSGANVLTF | TGTGCCAGCTCGCCAGTGCCCTCTGGGGCCAACGTCCTGACTTTC | NA | TRBJ2-6 | TRBV18 | NA
CASSGRDYASEQFF | TGTGCCAGCAGCGGCCGGGACTACGCGTCTGAGCAGTTCTTC | many | TRBJ2-1 | TRBV11-1 | TRBD2
CASSHSTREYEQFF | TGTGCCAGCAGCCATTCCACTCGCGAGTATGAGCAGTTCTTC | many | TRBJ2-1 | TRBV3-1 | NA
CASSYESGQETQYF | TGTGCCAGCAGTTACGAAAGCGGACAAGAGACCCAGTACTTC | few | TRBJ2-5 | TRBV6-2/TRBV6-3 | NA
CASSLVGRRQNGYAF | TGTGCCAGCAGCTTAGTCGGCCGCAGACAGAATGGCTACGCCTTC | NA | TRBJ1-2 | TRBV11-2 | NA
CASSERVIEKLFF | TGTGCCAGCAGTGAACGGGTAATTGAAAAACTGTTTTTT | few | TRBJ1-4 | TRBV2 | NA
CASSSSTPSGANVLTF | TGTGCCAGCAGCTCATCTACCCCCTCTGGGGCCAACGTCCTGACTTTC | NA | TRBJ2-6 | TRBV7-9 | NA
CASSSMGLPGGEQYF | TGTGCCAGCAGCTCCATGGGACTCCCGGGAGGTGAGCAGTACTTC | few | TRBJ2-7 | TRBV7-9 | TRBD2
CASSRDRAGETQYF | TGTGCCAGCAGCCGGGACAGGGCAGGAGAGACCCAGTACTTC | NA | TRBJ2-5 | TRBV7-2 | TRBD1
CASRQGAHEQFF | TGTGCCAGTAGACAGGGGGCGCATGAGCAGTTCTTC | few | TRBJ2-1 | TRBV27 | TRBD1
CASRSGTSYEQYF | TGTGCCAGCAGATCCGGGACTAGCTACGAGCAGTACTTC | many | TRBJ2-7 | TRBV28 | TRBD2
CSARDGGGQPYEQYF | TGCAGTGCTAGAGATGGTGGGGGGCAACCCTACGAGCAGTACTTC | NA | TRBJ2-7 | TRBV20-1 | NA
CASSLGSGSNLGEQYF | TGTGCCAGCAGCTTAGGGAGCGGTAGTAACCTAGGAGAGCAGTACTTC | many | TRBJ2-7 | TRBV7-2 | NA
CSVRSGRGLTYEQYF | TGCAGTGTTAGGAGTGGTAGGGGGCTAACCTACGAGCAGTACTTC | NA | TRBJ2-7 | TRBV20-1 | TRBD1
CASSEGGLLLDEQFF | TGTGCCAGCAGTGAAGGGGGACTCCTCCTCGATGAGCAGTTCTTC | many | TRBJ2-1 | TRBV2 | NA
CASSETPLGYEQYF | TGTGCCAGCAGCGAAACCCCCTTGGGATACGAGCAGTACTTC | NA | TRBJ2-7 | TRBV7-3 | NA
CVSSPLDREYGYTF | TGTGTCAGCTCACCCCTGGACAGGGAGTACGGCTACACCTTC | NA | TRBJ1-2 | TRBV18 | TRBD1
CAISADRSSGNTIYF | TGTGCCATCAGTGCGGACAGGAGCTCTGGAAACACCATATATTTT | few | TRBJ1-3 | TRBV10-3 | TRBD1
CATSRDPGPRETQYF | TGTGCCACCAGCAGAGATCCGGGCCCCCGAGAGACCCAGTACTTC | NA | TRBJ2-5 | TRBV15 | NA
CSASEGVIQYF | TGCAGTGCTAGTGAGGGGGTCATTCAGTACTTC | few | TRBJ2-4 | TRBV20-1 | NA
CASSYSRLLAGTADTQYF | TGTGCCAGCAGTTACTCGAGGTTACTCGCGGGAACAGCAGATACGCAGTATTTT | many | TRBJ2-3 | TRBV6-5 | NA
CASRDNSYEQYF | TGTGCCAGCAGGGACAACTCCTACGAGCAGTACTTC | many | TRBJ2-7 | TRBV2 | NA
CASSQDWAGASYGYTF | TGTGCCAGCAGCCAAGATTGGGCTGGAGCCTCCTATGGCTACACCTTC | NA | TRBJ1-2 | TRBV3-1 | NA
CSAELGDTQYF | TGCAGTGCCGAACTAGGGGATACGCAGTATTTT | NA | TRBJ2-3 | TRBV20-1 | NA
CASSLAYGNEQFF | TGCGCCAGCAGCTTGGCCTACGGCAATGAGCAGTTCTTC | NA | TRBJ2-1 | TRBV5-1 | NA
CAHPGQNHNSPLHF | TGTGCCCACCCTGGGCAGAATCATAATTCACCCCTCCACTTT | NA | TRBJ1-6 | TRBV28 | NA
CSAHRGLIGNTEAFF | TGCAGTGCTCACAGGGGGCTAATTGGGAACACTGAAGCTTTCTTT | NA | TRBJ1-1 | TRBV20-1 | TRBD1
CASSVSGVGGYGYTF | TGTGCCAGCAGCGTTTCAGGGGTTGGAGGATATGGCTACACCTTC | NA | TRBJ1-2 | TRBV9 | NA
CASSLIRGRDNEQFF | TGTGCCAGCAGCTTGATCAGGGGGCGGGACAATGAGCAGTTCTTC | few | TRBJ2-1 | TRBV5-4 | TRBD1
CASSLTVGAGNQPQHF | TGTGCCAGCAGCTTGACGGTGGGGGCCGGCAATCAGCCCCAGCATTTT | NA | TRBJ1-5 | TRBV7-2 | NA
CASSLQGLQETQYF | TGTGCCAGCAGTTTACAGGGTCTCCAAGAGACCCAGTACTTC | many | TRBJ2-5 | TRBV27 | NA
CASGLAQGREGRFF | TGTGCTAGTGGTTTGGCTCAGGGGCGGGAGGGCCGGTTCTTC | few | TRBJ2-1 | TRBV12-5 | TRBD2
CASSLGGWAEKLFF | TGTGCCAGCAGTTTGGGAGGGTGGGCTGAAAAACTGTTTTTT | NA | TRBJ1-4 | TRBV27 | NA
CASSMSGTTGTLEQYF | TGTGCCAGTAGTATGTCGGGTACCACGGGAACTCTGGAGCAGTACTTC | NA | TRBJ2-7 | TRBV19 | NA
CASSYPDTILRNQPQHF | TGTGCCAGCAGTTATCCGGACACCATTCTGCGCAATCAGCCCCAGCATTTT | few | TRBJ1-5 | TRBV3-1 | NA